Presented here are 32 T cell receptor beta chains from one specimen sequenced in a study of T cell responses to AZD1222 COVID-19 vaccine. TCRdb's copy holds only in-frame clones and misses some; the assay was immunoSEQ multiplex PCR. The sample consists of 140,000 or so clones, about 90% of them appearing once. The source material was peripheral blood, sampled 28 days after the second dose of the MenACWY control vaccine. The receptors stem from an adult who received the MenACWY meningococcal vaccine as a control.

The chain is built from TRBV3-1 (or the pseudogene TRBV3-2) and TRBJ1-2, with a possible D match to TRBD1 (6 bases). Germline CDR1 reads LGHDT; CDR2 reads YNNKEL (reference sequence). This CDR3 comprises 14 residues. V shed 3 bases and J shed 4 bases, with 12 bases lying between them. The CDR3 sequence: CASSQGHHSYGYTF. CDR3 sequence (DNA): TGTGCCAGCAGCCAGGGACATCACTCCTATGGCTACACCTTC.

The chain combines TRBV6-4 with TRBJ2-3, with 8 bases matching TRBD2. CDR1 MRHNA and CDR2 SNTAGT come from the germline V gene. V lost 3 bases to trimming and J lost 1 base; unmatched junction nucleotides: 3. This CDR3 has 15 amino acids. The CDR3 loop reads CASSEMTSGTDTQYF. CDR3 in DNA: TGTGCCAGCAGTGAGATGACTAGCGGCACAGATACGCAGTATTTT.

The V call is TRBV6-6, the J call TRBJ1-4; TRBD1 matches 11 bases. CDR1 MNHNY and CDR2 SVGAGI come from the germline V gene (reference sequence). J was trimmed by 7 bases and V by 6 bases; bases with no gene match: 7. This CDR3 has 15 residues. CDR3 protein: CASSNTGQGVEKLFF. In DNA, the CDR3 is TGTGCCAGCAGCAATACGGGACAGGGGGTTGAAAAACTGTTTTTT.

V is TRBV2 and J is TRBJ2-2, with TRBD1 identical over 8 bases. V trimming: 6 bases; J trimming: 6 bases; junction bases outside the gene matches: 3. CDR3 length: 13 residues. The germline gives CDR1 SNHLY, CDR2 FYNNEI. The CDR3 here is CASRRQGPGELFF. The CDR3 region has the DNA TGTGCCAGCAGACGACAGGGGCCCGGGGAGCTGTTTTTT. The variable domain in full, with the rest retrieved from reference TRBV2 and TRBJ2-2, is EPEVTQTPSHQVTQMGQEVILRCVPISNHLYFYWYRQILGQKVEFLVSFYNNEISEKSEIFDDQFSVERPDGSNFTLKIRSTKLEDSAMYFCASRRQGPGELFFGEGSRLTVL.

The V gene is TRBV20-1, the J gene TRBJ1-2; D gene uncertain. Germline CDR1 reads DFQATT; CDR2 reads SNEGSKA (reference sequence). This CDR3 comprises 11 residues. Trimming removed 4 bases from V and 7 bases from J, with 10 bases in between. The CDR3 region has the DNA TGCAGTGCTAAGGGAATCGGTGGCTACACCTTC. Protein product: CSAKGIGGYTF.

The rearrangement joins TRBV12-5 to TRBJ2-3; TRBD2 aligns across 7 bases. CDR1 is LGHNT, CDR2 FRNRAP, per germline. The CDR3 runs to 16 residues. V lost 0 bases, J lost 0 bases, and 3 bases stayed unmatched. In DNA, the CDR3 is TGTGCTAGTGGTTTGGTAGCCGGGAGGAGCACAGATACGCAGTATTTT. Protein product: CASGLVAGRSTDTQYF.

The chain recombines TRBV15 with TRBJ1-5; 7 bases are a match to TRBD1. J was trimmed by 5 bases and V by 2 bases; bases with no gene match: 6. Looked up from germline, CDR1 is LNHNV and CDR2 is YYDKDF (reference sequence). CDR3 size: 15 residues. The CDR3 spells CATSRTGAVDQPQHF. DNA for the CDR3: TGTGCCACCAGCAGAACAGGGGCCGTTGATCAGCCCCAGCATTTT.

The V call is TRBV19, the J call TRBJ2-1; D is ambiguous. V dropped 0 bases and J dropped 10 bases, with 13 bases sitting between them. Looked up from germline, CDR1 is LNHDA and CDR2 is SQIVND (reference sequence). This CDR3 comprises 14 residues. The CDR3 here is CASSIETPPREQFF. CDR3 sequence (DNA): TGTGCCAGTAGTATAGAGACTCCTCCCCGGGAGCAGTTCTTC. Using reference TRBV19 and TRBJ2-1 for the parts outside the CDR3, the full variable domain is DGGITQSPKYLFRKEGQNVTLSCEQNLNHDAMYWYRQDPGQGLRLIYYSQIVNDFQKGDIAEGYSVSREKKESFPLTVTSAQKNPTAFYLCASSIETPPREQFFGPGTRLTVL.

The chain uses TRBV7-8 and TRBJ1-2, with TRBD1 as a possible D gene (5 bases). The V gene lost 5 bases and the J gene lost 8 bases, with 12 bases spanning the gap. The V gene's germline CDR1 is SGHVS and CDR2 FQNEAQ. This CDR3 has 12 residues. DNA for the CDR3: TGTGCCAGCAGCCCTTCGGGGGGGGGCTACACCTTC. Translation gives CASSPSGGGYTF.

The chain links TRBV15 to TRBJ1-2; D remains ambiguous. Germline V gene data show CDR1 as LNHNV and CDR2 as YYDKDF (reference sequence). Trimming left V 0 bases short and J 0 bases short, with 17 bases between. The CDR3 sequence is 18 residues long. This chain's CDR3 is CATSRDLAAPQANYGYTF. The CDR3 nucleotides read TGTGCCACCAGCAGAGACTTAGCGGCGCCCCAAGCTAACTATGGCTACACCTTC.

This clone was seen once. J is TRBJ1-1 and V is TRBV4-3; D gene unclear. V shed 0 bases and J shed 6 bases, with 11 bases lying between them. There are 14 residues in the CDR3. Germline CDR1 LGHNA, CDR2 YSLEER. The CDR3 region is CASSQDPGFPEAFF. CDR3 DNA: TGCGCCAGCAGCCAAGATCCCGGGTTCCCTGAAGCTTTCTTT.

This chain joins TRBV6-5 and TRBJ1-1; D gene uncertain. The length of the CDR3 is 12 residues. Deletions cut 6 bases from V and 4 bases from J, with 9 bases between. Germline V gene sequence: CDR1 MNHEY, CDR2 SVGAGI. The CDR3: CASRRGGTEAFF. Here the CDR3 DNA reads TGTGCCAGCAGACGTGGAGGCACTGAAGCTTTCTTT.

The chain has TRBV5-1 and TRBJ2-1; possible D gene TRBD1, 7 bases. The germline gives CDR1 SGHRS, CDR2 YFSETQ. The CDR3 consists of 15 residues. V lost 0 bases and J lost 6, with 13 bases in between. Here the CDR3 DNA reads TGCGCCAGCAGCTTGGAGACAGGGAGGACCAATGAGCAGTTCTTC. Encoded protein: CASSLETGRTNEQFF.

This sequence joins TRBV19 and TRBJ2-3; 7 bases are a match to TRBD2. Trimming removed 1 base from V and 2 bases from J; junction bases left unmatched: 12. CDR3 length: 18 residues. From germline, CDR1 is LNHDA and CDR2 SQIVND (reference sequence). CDR3 sequence reads: CASSIGASGEPFTDTQYF. In nucleotides, the CDR3 is TGTGCCAGTAGTATAGGCGCTAGCGGAGAGCCTTTCACAGATACGCAGTATTTT. The variable domain in full, completed from reference TRBV19 and TRBJ2-3, reads DGGITQSPKYLFRKEGQNVTLSCEQNLNHDAMYWYRQDPGQGLRLIYYSQIVNDFQKGDIAEGYSVSREKKESFPLTVTSAQKNPTAFYLCASSIGASGEPFTDTQYFGPGTRLTVL.

This clone appeared a single time. The J gene is TRBJ2-3, the V gene TRBV27; D is undetermined. This CDR3 spans 14 amino acids. Germline V gene lookup returns CDR1 MNHEY and CDR2 SMNVEV (reference sequence). The germline V and J ends were trimmed by 0 bases and 4 bases, with 8 bases remaining between them. The CDR3 region has the DNA TGTGCCAGCAGTTTATCAAGCCGATCAGATACGCAGTATTTT. Its protein is CASSLSSRSDTQYF.

The chain couples TRBV19 to TRBJ1-6; D possibly corresponds to TRBD1 (5 bases). Germline CDR1 is LNHDA and CDR2 is SQIVND (reference sequence). The CDR3 consists of 13 residues. Deletions cut 6 bases from V and 10 bases from J, with 13 bases between. In DNA, the CDR3 is TGTGCCAGTAGGACGGGGGAGACATCACCCCTCCACTTT. The encoded protein is CASRTGETSPLHF.

This clone has a single count. The gene calls are TRBV19 and TRBJ1-5; the D gene is possibly TRBD1 (5 bases). The germline V gene has CDR1 LNHDA and CDR2 SQIVND (reference sequence). CDR3 length: 14 amino acids. V gave up 4 bases and J gave up 0 bases, with 7 bases separating them. The CDR3 coding sequence is TGTGCCAGTAGTAGACAGTTTAGCAATCAGCCCCAGCATTTT. Encoded protein: CASSRQFSNQPQHF.

V gene TRBV28 combines with J gene TRBJ1-3, with D possibly matching TRBD1 (5 bases). Trimming left V 7 bases short and J 0 bases short, with 13 bases between. The CDR3 covers 15 residues. Per the germline V gene, CDR1 is MDHEN and CDR2 is SYDVKM. DNA of the CDR3: TGTGCCAGCACGAATGACGGGACCTCTGGAAACACCATATATTTT. Translating gives CASTNDGTSGNTIYF.

V gene TRBV7-2 combines with J gene TRBJ2-7; 7 bases are shared with TRBD2. The germline V gene encodes CDR1 SGHTA and CDR2 FQGNSA. The CDR3 has 16 residues. V gave up 6 bases and J gave up 0 bases; unmatched junction bases: 11. The CDR3 DNA follows: TGTGCCAGCAGTTTTAAAATGGGGGGGGGCTCCTACGAGCAGTACTTC. This sequence encodes CASSFKMGGGSYEQYF.

The chain carries TRBV29-1 and TRBJ2-7; D might be TRBD1 (5 bases). This CDR3 has 12 amino acids. The germline gives CDR1 SQVTM, CDR2 ANQGSEA. Between the trimmed V and J ends, which lost 7 bases and 5 bases, there was a span of 15 bases. Here the CDR3 reads CSAWGRVNEQYF. For the CDR3, the DNA is TGCAGCGCCTGGGGCAGGGTGAACGAGCAGTACTTC.

This rearrangement joins TRBV7-2 to TRBJ2-1; D uncertain. V was clipped by 7 bases and J by 0 bases, with 10 bases between them. Germline assignment: CDR1 SGHTA and CDR2 FQGNSA. This CDR3 has 14 amino acids. The DNA of the CDR3 is TGTGCCAGCACCGACCGGAGCTCCTACAATGAGCAGTTCTTC. It codes for CASTDRSSYNEQFF.

This clone has more than one count but fewer than ten. The chain uses TRBV30 and TRBJ2-7, with D unclear. Trimming took 2 bases from V and 5 from J, leaving 7 bases between them. Germline V lookup: CDR1 GTSNPN, CDR2 SVGIG (reference sequence). This CDR3 is built from 11 residues. CDR3 DNA sequence: TGTGCCTGGAGTCCTCGGGACGAGCAGTACTTC. This codes for CAWSPRDEQYF.

This clone has only one observation. The chain uses TRBV27 and TRBJ1-4, with TRBD1 matching 8 bases. CDR3 length: 12 residues. After removal of 6 bases from V and 8 bases from J, the junction contained 2 bases not matched to a gene. Germline values: CDR1 MNHEY, CDR2 SMNVEV (reference sequence). The CDR3, as DNA: TGTGCCAGCAGGCGGGACAGGGAAAAACTGTTTTTT. Its protein is CASRRDREKLFF.

The CDR3 is CSVGHYRTDTQYF. CDR3 coding DNA: TGCAGCGTTGGGCACTACCGCACAGATACGCAGTATTTT. The chain carries TRBV29-1 and TRBJ2-3; D gene uncertain. Germline CDR1 is SQVTM and CDR2 is ANQGSEA. The CDR3 contains 13 residues. V was cut by 4 bases and J by 1 base, with 9 bases left in between.

The chain couples TRBV7-9 to TRBJ1-1; possible D gene TRBD1, 6 bases. The V end lost 4 bases, the J end lost 4 bases, and 19 bases lay between the germline ends. The CDR3 is 16 residues long. Germline CDR1 is SEHNR and CDR2 is FQNEAQ (reference sequence). Here the CDR3 reads CASSSSQGLGFTEAFF. As DNA, the CDR3 is TGTGCCAGCAGCTCTTCACAGGGTTTGGGGTTCACTGAAGCTTTCTTT.

V is TRBV28 and J is TRBJ1-2; D unresolved. The CDR3 has 12 residues. V was shortened by 9 bases and J by 8 bases, with 16 bases between the two germline ends. CDR1 is MDHEN, CDR2 SYDVKM, per germline. The CDR3 region has the DNA TGTGCCAGTACCACAGTGTCTCGGGGCTACACCTTC. Translated, it gives CASTTVSRGYTF.

The rearrangement links TRBV7-2 to TRBJ2-1; the D call may be TRBD1 or TRBD2 (5 bases each). Germline CDR1 and CDR2: SGHTA and FQGNSA. V shed 1 base and J shed 2 bases, with 12 bases lying between them. This CDR3 spans 16 amino acids. The CDR3 sequence is CASSLGPLGAYNEQFF. The CDR3 DNA reads as TGTGCCAGCAGCTTAGGGCCCCTGGGGGCCTACAATGAGCAGTTCTTC.

As regards this clone: This same CDR3 is encoded by further DNA sequences in the sample. The chain joins TRBV7-9 to TRBJ1-4, with 7 positions matching TRBD1. The CDR3 has 12 amino acids. From germline, CDR1 is SEHNR and CDR2 FQNEAQ (reference sequence). V trimming: 6 bases; J trimming: 7 bases; junction bases outside the gene matches: 2. CDR3 in amino acids: CASSPGGEKLFF. CDR3 coding DNA: TGTGCCAGCAGTCCAGGGGGTGAAAAACTGTTTTTT.

The rearrangement uses TRBV19 and TRBJ2-5; D ambiguous. Germline CDR1 reads LNHDA; CDR2 reads SQIVND (reference sequence). Trimming stripped 8 bases from V and 4 bases from J, with 5 bases between. This CDR3 is built from 10 residues. CDR3 sequence reads: CASGLETQYF. CDR3 sequence (DNA): TGTGCCAGTGGCCTAGAGACCCAGTACTTC.

The gene calls are TRBV3-1 (or the pseudogene TRBV3-2) and TRBJ2-7; D unclear. The germline V gene has CDR1 LGHDT and CDR2 YNNKEL (reference sequence). CDR3 length equals 15 residues. Trimming shortened V by 4 bases and J by 0 bases, and 13 bases separated the two germline ends. The CDR3 protein is CASSPLDGSSYEQYF. In DNA form, the CDR3 reads TGTGCCAGCAGCCCATTGGACGGCAGCTCCTACGAGCAGTACTTC.

This sequence joins TRBV19 and TRBJ1-6; 9 nucleotides align to TRBD1. CDR3 size: 16 residues. V lost 4 bases, J lost 10 bases, and 11 bases stayed unmatched. The germline V gene has CDR1 LNHDA and CDR2 SQIVND (reference sequence). CDR3: CASSTLQGANLSPLHF. Written as DNA, the CDR3 is TGTGCCAGTAGTACCTTACAGGGGGCGAATTTATCACCCCTCCACTTT.

The rearrangement uses TRBV24-1 and TRBJ2-3; 9 nucleotides match TRBD2. This CDR3 has 14 residues. Germline loops: CDR1 KGHDR, CDR2 SFDVKD. Losses at the gene ends were 10 bases for V and 6 bases for J; bases not matched to a gene: 10. The CDR3 DNA follows: TGTGCCACTTACTCTAGCGGGAAAGCGGATACGCAGTATTTT. Amino acid sequence: CATYSSGKADTQYF.